The next 17 T cell receptor beta chains were all read from a single sample in a study of radiotherapy plus CTLA-4 blockade in lung cancer. TCRdb keeps only in-frame clones here, not all; method: immunoSEQ multiplex PCR. The table records 27,000 or so clones, about 75% of them present only once. The sample was peripheral blood, taken from a patient treated with radiotherapy plus ipilimumab. Every receptor here comes from a human donor with non-small cell lung cancer that progressed on radiotherapy plus ipilimumab.

The chain couples TRBV5-1 to TRBJ2-7, with D possibly being TRBD1 (5 bases). This CDR3 has 17 residues. V lost 0 bases to trimming and J lost 4 bases, with 20 bases between them. Per germline, CDR1 SGHRS and CDR2 YFSETQ. CDR3 region: CASSLVTGRPLKYEQYF. CDR3 bases: TGCGCCAGCAGCTTGGTCACAGGTCGCCCCTTGAAGTACGAGCAGTACTTC.

The chain carries TRBV6-5 and TRBJ2-3; D is perhaps TRBD2 (5 bases). This CDR3 spans 12 amino acids. Germline loops: CDR1 MNHEY, CDR2 SVGAGI. V lost 9 bases and J 0 bases, leaving 7 bases between the germline ends. The CDR3 DNA reads TGTGCCAGTGGACTCAGCACAGATACGCAGTATTTT. It translates to CASGLSTDTQYF.

V gene TRBV19 combines with J gene TRBJ2-5; perhaps TRBD1 as D (6 bases). V was clipped by 1 base and J by 3 bases, with 15 bases between them. The CDR3 totals 16 residues. Germline V gene sequence: CDR1 LNHDA, CDR2 SQIVND (reference sequence). This CDR3 is CASSIGGEGVEETQYF. In DNA form, the CDR3 reads TGTGCCAGTAGTATAGGCGGCGAGGGGGTGGAAGAGACCCAGTACTTC.

This clone occurred once. This rearrangement joins TRBV7-2 to TRBJ1-1; D possibly corresponds to TRBD1 (6 bases). The CDR3 consists of 13 residues. Trimming took 7 bases from V and 11 from J, leaving 20 bases between them. Looked up from germline, CDR1 is SGHTA and CDR2 is FQGNSA. The CDR3: CASMVGAGLGAFF. In DNA, the CDR3 is TGTGCCAGCATGGTGGGGGCAGGCCTTGGCGCTTTCTTT.

This chain connects TRBV5-1 to TRBJ2-1; 8 nucleotides align to TRBD2. The V gene's germline CDR1 is SGHRS and CDR2 YFSETQ. CDR3 length: 17 amino acids. V shed 4 bases and J 8 bases; nucleotides not matched to a gene: 17. The CDR3 region has the DNA TGCGCCAGCAGCGGGGATCCGAGCGGGAGTGGGTACTATGAGCAGTTCTTC. Translated: CASSGDPSGSGYYEQFF.

V usage is TRBV4-3 and J usage is TRBJ1-2; D is uncertain. Germline loops: CDR1 LGHNA, CDR2 YSLEER. CDR3 size: 13 residues. The ends were cut back, 4 bases at V and 6 bases at J, with 12 bases in the middle. The CDR3 nucleotides are TGCGCCAGCAGCCTCGACGGGCCTGATGGCTACACCTTC. Amino acids: CASSLDGPDGYTF.

A few counts support this clone. This chain uses TRBV5-8 with TRBJ1-5, with D possibly matching TRBD1 (5 bases). The length of the CDR3 is 15 residues. V was trimmed by 2 bases and J by 6 bases, leaving 15 bases between them. The V gene's germline CDR1 is SGHTS and CDR2 YDEGEE. Written as DNA, the CDR3 is TGTGCCAGCAGCTTCGGCGCGCGCCAGGGTCAGCCCCAGCATTTT. It is translated as CASSFGARQGQPQHF.

The chain recombines TRBV28 with TRBJ2-2; D might be TRBD2 (5 bases). CDR3 length equals 14 residues. Trimming took off 10 bases at V and 1 base at J, with 13 bases between the two ends. Germline V CDR1 and CDR2: MDHEN, SYDVKM. CDR3 in amino acids: CATLALLNTGELFF. The CDR3 DNA sequence: TGTGCCACGCTAGCCCTGCTGAACACCGGGGAGCTGTTTTTT.

The chain is built from TRBV4-1 and TRBJ2-7; D possibly corresponds to TRBD2 (6 bases). Germline CDR1 and CDR2: MGHRA and YSYEKL. This CDR3 has 15 residues. Trimming stripped 0 bases from V and 3 bases from J, with 12 bases between. The CDR3 reads CASSQDLGTYYEQYF. Here the CDR3 DNA reads TGCGCCAGCAGCCAAGATCTAGGGACTTACTACGAGCAGTACTTC.

The rearrangement uses TRBV6-1 and TRBJ2-2; D remains ambiguous. The CDR3 has 13 residues. The germline CDR1 and CDR2 sequences are MNHNS and SASEGT. Trimming removed 4 bases from V and 6 bases from J, with 9 bases in between. This CDR3 reads CASSGAYPGELFF. The CDR3 DNA follows: TGTGCCAGCAGTGGGGCATACCCCGGGGAGCTGTTTTTT.

This clone has a single count. The rearrangement links TRBV30 to TRBJ1-2; TRBD1 matches 9 bases. V lost 0 bases, J lost 4 bases, and 3 bases stayed unmatched. CDR3 length: 14 amino acids. The germline CDR1 and CDR2 sequences are GTSNPN and SVGIG (reference sequence). CDR3 coding DNA: TGTGCCTGGAGTGTACGACAGGGGGTCTATGGCTACACCTTC. Translating gives CAWSVRQGVYGYTF.

The chain joins TRBV19 to TRBJ2-7; D is possibly TRBD2 (6 bases). CDR3 length: 13 residues. The germline V and J ends were trimmed by 3 bases and 2 bases, with 8 bases remaining between them. Looked up from germline, CDR1 is LNHDA and CDR2 is SQIVND (reference sequence). CDR3 sequence: CASSIGGTYEQYF. DNA of the CDR3: TGTGCCAGTAGTATTGGGGGGACCTACGAGCAGTACTTC.

The chain joins TRBV11-2 to TRBJ2-2; 7 nucleotides agree with TRBD2. V shed 10 bases, J shed 3 bases, and the junction held 5 bases outside the gene matches. Germline CDR1 reads SGHAT; CDR2 reads FQNNGV. The CDR3 extends over 13 amino acids. The CDR3 nucleotides are TGTGCCACCCGGGGGGATCACACCGGGGAGCTGTTTTTT. Amino acid sequence: CATRGDHTGELFF.

In nucleotides, the CDR3 is TGCGCCAGCAGCCACGGGCGAACCAACACCGGGGAGCTGTTTTTT. It translates to CASSHGRTNTGELFF. The chain joins TRBV4-3 to TRBJ2-2, with D uncertain. The CDR3 covers 15 residues. Trimming stripped 3 bases from V and 2 bases from J, with 10 bases between. Per the germline V gene, CDR1 is LGHNA and CDR2 is YSLEER.

This chain links TRBV4-3 with TRBJ2-7, with 11 bases that match TRBD2. CDR1 LGHNA and CDR2 YSLEER come from the germline V gene. With 0 bases clipped from V and 1 base from J, the junction kept 8 bases outside the gene matches. CDR3 length equals 18 residues. CDR3 protein: CASSQDQVAGGRSYEQYF. CDR3 DNA: TGCGCCAGCAGCCAAGATCAGGTAGCGGGGGGGAGGTCCTACGAGCAGTACTTC.

This clone was counted between two and nine times. Its ends do not fully match the called genes, so a read error is possible. The chain combines TRBV5-3 with TRBJ1-1, with D perhaps TRBD1 (5 bases). TRBV5-3 carries the ORF label, with uncertain function. The CDR3 extends over 12 amino acids. CDR3 bases: TGTGCCAGCAGCTTTCCGGGGCCTGAAGCTTTCTTT. Its translation is CASSFPGPEAFF.

This rearrangement joins TRBV25-1 to TRBJ2-3, with 9 bases lining up with TRBD2. Per germline, CDR1 MGHDK and CDR2 SYGVNS. Germline trimming cut 8 bases from V and 4 bases from J; bases unmatched to any gene: 4. The CDR3 sequence is 13 residues long. This chain's CDR3 is CASGGRASDTQYF. The CDR3, as DNA: TGTGCCAGCGGCGGGAGGGCGTCAGATACGCAGTATTTT.